What follows is one T cell receptor beta chain and its context. These data are taken from a study of blood T cells in healthy people across ages. A second PCR of 7 to 11 cycles used a sample-barcoded 5' primer and a J-beta primer mix. MiXCR, run by TCRdb on the 5' RACE reads, gives a single entry per CDR3 protein. The table lists 800,000 to 950,000 distinct CDR3 sequences, 25% to 30% of them singletons. V gave up 4 bases and J gave up 8 bases; unmatched junction bases: 9. Germline V gene lookup returns CDR1 SGHRS and CDR2 YFSETQ. The CDR3 is made up of 15 amino acids. The sample providers were healthy Caucasian people from Russia, aged about 6 to 95. Isolation recovered at least 6 million PBMCs from every sample. This sample was shared with a second study, whose subject was T cells of mothers and their children.

The receptor's source is a woman aged 40 to 49 in good health. The V and J genes are TRBV5-1 and TRBJ1-2; 12 nucleotides match TRBD1. Input material: blood. In nucleotides, the CDR3 is TGCGCCAGCAGCAATTGGGGACAGGGGGCGCAGGGCTACACCTTC. This sequence encodes CASSNWGQGAQGYTF.